Below, 10 T cell receptor beta chains from the same sample are listed, as sequenced in a study of beta chain features in type 1 diabetes. For these TCRs, the target antigens are not known. All of the isolated RNA was reverse transcribed, so expressed TCRB transcripts were sequenced. Profiled with immunoSEQ multiplex PCR; TCRdb holds only in-frame clones, not every one. The profile shows some 700,000 clones, about an eighth of them singletons. General study results and limits: Within each of all four CD4+ subsets, Type 1 diabetes patients had TCRB CDR3s that were moderately but significantly shorter.

Sequencing was done on a sample of naive CD4+ T cells from blood. Receptor source: a man aged 18 to 29 with type 1 diabetes.

This clone showed up just a few times. A junction boundary mismatches the germline segment, possibly from a read error. The V and J genes are TRBV6-1 and TRBJ2-5, with no clear D. The CDR3 runs to 16 residues. Germline CDR1 reads MNHNS; CDR2 reads SASEGT. The CDR3 region is CAISDLTALIQETQYF. DNA for the CDR3: TGTGCCATCAGTGATCTAACGGCCCTTATCCAAGAGACCCAGTACTTC.

This clone was seen more than once but under ten times. The CDR3 DNA is TGTGCCAGCAGTGACTCACAGGATTCTACGCAGTATTTT. Translation: CASSDSQDSTQYF. The rearrangement uses TRBV6-4 and TRBJ2-3, with D tentatively TRBD1 (5 bases). Trimming cost V 0 bases and J 8 bases, with 9 bases left between them. The CDR3 spans 13 residues. Germline CDR1 reads MRHNA; CDR2 reads SNTAGT.

This clone was recorded a few times. The chain joins TRBV25-1 to TRBJ1-1; a weak D match, TRBD1 (6 bases). The CDR3 loop spans 15 amino acids. Germline values: CDR1 MGHDK, CDR2 SYGVNS. V was clipped by 3 bases and J by 7 bases, with 18 bases between them. This CDR3 is CASSDPQGFHGEAFF. Written as DNA, the CDR3 is TGTGCCAGCAGTGACCCTCAGGGGTTTCACGGTGAAGCTTTCTTT.

This clone has only a few counts. V and J are TRBV30 and TRBJ1-1; TRBD1 aligns across 7 bases. Germline assignment: CDR1 GTSNPN and CDR2 SVGIG (reference sequence). The CDR3 has 15 amino acids. The junction had 7 bases not matched to a gene; V was cut back by 3 bases and J by 0 bases. CDR3 region: CAWSPPTGLNTEAFF. In DNA form, the CDR3 reads TGTGCCTGGAGCCCCCCGACAGGGCTGAACACTGAAGCTTTCTTT. The entire variable domain, with the rest obtained from reference TRBV30 and TRBJ1-1, is as follows: SQTIHQWPATLVQPVGSPLSLECTVEGTSNPNLYWYRQAAGRGLQLLFYSVGIGQISSEVPQNLSASRPQDRQFILSSKKLLLSDSGFYLCAWSPPTGLNTEAFFGQGTRLTVV.

The sample holds a few counts of this clone. The rearrangement links TRBV7-9 to TRBJ2-3; D may be TRBD2 (6 bases). Looked up from germline, CDR1 is SEHNR and CDR2 is FQNEAQ (reference sequence). The CDR3 runs to 16 residues. V was pared by 4 bases and J by 1 base, with 15 bases between. CDR3 residues: CASSSQPGLGTDTQYF. CDR3 nucleotide sequence: TGTGCCAGCAGCTCTCAACCGGGACTGGGCACAGATACGCAGTATTTT.

In this sample, this clone turned up a few times. This sample also contains other DNA sequences that code for the same CDR3. The genes are TRBV5-1 and TRBJ2-7; D is undetermined. Trimming took off 1 base at V and 2 bases at J, with 10 bases between the two ends. The germline CDR1 and CDR2 sequences are SGHRS and YFSETQ. The CDR3 sequence is 14 residues long. The DNA of the CDR3 is TGCGCCAGCAGCTTGTCTGACGGAACCTACGAGCAGTACTTC. It is translated as CASSLSDGTYEQYF.

This clone was detected a few times. The chain employs TRBV7-9 and TRBJ2-7, with TRBD1 identical over 8 bases. J was trimmed by 4 bases and V by 6 bases; bases with no gene match: 5. The CDR3 runs to 13 residues. In germline, CDR1 is SEHNR, CDR2 FQNEAQ (reference sequence). CDR3 in DNA: TGTGCCAGCAGGCGGGACAGGAGATACGAGCAGTACTTC. It codes for CASRRDRRYEQYF.

The rearrangement links TRBV7-2 to TRBJ1-3; 7 nucleotides match TRBD1. V lost 5 bases to trimming and J lost 2 bases; unmatched junction nucleotides: 3. Germline V CDR1 and CDR2: SGHTA, FQGNSA. The CDR3 is 14 residues long. CDR3 amino acids: CASSPQGAGNTIYF. The CDR3 bases are TGTGCCAGCAGCCCCCAGGGGGCTGGAAACACCATATATTTT. The full variable domain, rest sourced from reference TRBV7-2 and TRBJ1-3, is GAGVSQSPSNKVTEKGKDVELRCDPISGHTALYWYRQSLGQGLEFLIYFQGNSAPDKSGLPSDRFSAERTGGSVSTLTIQRTQQEDSAVYLCASSPQGAGNTIYFGEGSWLTVV.

In this sample, this clone turned up a few times. The V call is TRBV30, the J call TRBJ1-2; D not certain. CDR3 size: 16 residues. V lost 3 bases and J 1 base, leaving 18 bases between the germline ends. The germline V gene encodes CDR1 GTSNPN and CDR2 SVGIG (reference sequence). The CDR3 sequence is CAWSPLAENFNYGYTF. For the CDR3, the DNA is TGTGCCTGGAGCCCCCTGGCAGAAAATTTTAACTATGGCTACACCTTC.

This clone was observed a single time. V usage is TRBV30 and J usage is TRBJ1-2; tentatively, D is TRBD1 (5 bases). The CDR3 loop spans 11 amino acids. From germline, CDR1 is GTSNPN and CDR2 SVGIG (reference sequence). Between the trimmed V and J ends, which lost 5 bases and 5 bases, there was a span of 9 bases. CDR3 loop: CAWGRQYGYTF. DNA of the CDR3: TGTGCCTGGGGGAGACAGTATGGCTACACCTTC.